These 18 T cell receptor beta chains were all obtained from the same sample, sequenced in a study of control samples from healthy donors and cancer patients. The repertoire was sequenced with immunoSEQ multiplex PCR; TCRdb's copy has only in-frame clones and lacks some. Among some 110,000 clones listed, 85% to 90% were seen once. Sequencing input: PBMCs. These receptors were collected from a woman aged 45-59 years with colorectal cancer.

This clone was recorded once. CDR3 sequence (DNA): TGTGCCAGCAGACGGGGACAGAACACCGGGGAGCTGTTTTTT. Translation: CASRRGQNTGELFF. The rearrangement joins TRBV27 to TRBJ2-2; a weak D match, TRBD1 (6 bases). Germline values: CDR1 MNHEY, CDR2 SMNVEV (reference sequence). V was shortened by 6 bases and J by 1 base, with 9 bases between the two germline ends. This CDR3 comprises 14 residues.

The chain carries TRBV2 and TRBJ1-1, with 7 bases fitting TRBD1. From germline, CDR1 is SNHLY and CDR2 FYNNEI. This CDR3 has 17 residues. V shed 3 bases and J 0 bases; nucleotides not matched to a gene: 10. CDR3 sequence reads: CASSEDRRSGMNTEAFF. The CDR3 DNA is TGTGCCAGCAGTGAGGACAGGCGGTCGGGAATGAACACTGAAGCTTTCTTT.

This clone has just a few counts. The V call is TRBV7-9, the J call TRBJ1-4; unclear D gene. The germline gives CDR1 SEHNR, CDR2 FQNEAQ (reference sequence). V dropped 5 bases and J dropped 6 bases, with 10 bases sitting between them. CDR3 length equals 13 residues. The CDR3 DNA sequence: TGTGCCAGCAGCCCTCCTAGCGATGAAAAACTGTTTTTT. Amino acid sequence: CASSPPSDEKLFF.

The chain employs TRBV5-1 and TRBJ1-2; weak D call: TRBD1 (6 bases). CDR1 and CDR2 (germline): SGHRS, YFSETQ. The CDR3 runs to 14 residues. The V and J ends lost 5 bases and 6 bases respectively, with 17 bases between them. This chain's CDR3 is CASSEGQGSNGYTF. The CDR3 DNA is TGCGCCAGCAGTGAGGGCCAGGGGTCCAATGGCTACACCTTC. Drawing the rest from reference TRBV5-1 and TRBJ1-2, the complete variable domain is KAGVTQTPRYLIKTRGQQVTLSCSPISGHRSVSWYQQTPGQGLQFLFEYFSETQRNKGNFPGRFSGRQFSNSRSEMNVSTLELGDSALYLCASSEGQGSNGYTFGSGTRLTVV.

The rearrangement joins TRBV6-5 to TRBJ1-1; no clear D gene. This CDR3 has 15 amino acids. The germline V gene encodes CDR1 MNHEY and CDR2 SVGAGI. V dropped 5 bases and J dropped 0 bases, with 13 bases sitting between them. CDR3 region: CASSPRPALNTEAFF. CDR3 coding DNA: TGTGCCAGCAGTCCTCGGCCAGCCTTGAACACTGAAGCTTTCTTT.

This chain links TRBV2 with TRBJ2-7; 7 positions match TRBD2. This CDR3 spans 14 amino acids. The trim removed 3 bases at V and 1 base at J, leaving 3 bases unmatched. Germline V gene sequence: CDR1 SNHLY, CDR2 FYNNEI. The CDR3 spells CASSEPSGSYEQYF. The DNA of the CDR3 is TGTGCCAGCAGTGAGCCTAGCGGATCCTACGAGCAGTACTTC.

The chain couples TRBV5-1 to TRBJ2-1; 7 nucleotides line up with TRBD1. The CDR3 is made up of 16 amino acids. The junction had 11 bases not matched to a gene; V was cut back by 0 bases and J by 8 bases. The V gene's germline CDR1 is SGHRS and CDR2 YFSETQ. CDR3 bases: TGCGCCAGCAGCTTGGAAGTTGACCAGGGGGTTGATGAGCAGTTCTTC. Its translation is CASSLEVDQGVDEQFF.

V usage is TRBV9 and J usage is TRBJ1-4, with no clear D. The germline V and J ends were trimmed by 0 bases and 7 bases, with 13 bases remaining between them. Per the germline V gene, CDR1 is SGDLS and CDR2 is YYNGEE. This CDR3 contains 15 residues. For the CDR3, the DNA is TGTGCCAGCAGCGTAGACATCGGAGGGTTTGAAAAACTGTTTTTT. Protein product: CASSVDIGGFEKLFF.

The chain has TRBV28 and TRBJ2-2; the match to TRBD2 covers 7 bases. V lost 2 bases and J lost 2; bases outside the gene matches: 8. Germline V gene lookup returns CDR1 MDHEN and CDR2 SYDVKM. The CDR3 runs 17 residues. The CDR3 DNA follows: TGTGCCAGCAGTTTAGCCGGCCTAGCGGTTAACACCGGGGAGCTGTTTTTT. This sequence encodes CASSLAGLAVNTGELFF.

The rearrangement links TRBV4-2 to TRBJ2-1; D not resolved. Germline values: CDR1 LGHNA, CDR2 YNFKEQ. Trimming left V 3 bases short and J 5 bases short, with 5 bases between. This CDR3 is built from 12 residues. The CDR3 region is CASSQYNNEQFF. The CDR3 DNA is TGTGCCAGCAGCCAGTACAACAATGAGCAGTTCTTC.

The chain uses TRBV24-1 and TRBJ2-7; 14 positions match TRBD2. This CDR3 is built from 15 residues. The V segment lost 3 bases and the J segment 3 bases; nucleotides outside the gene matches: 0. Germline V CDR1 and CDR2: KGHDR, SFDVKD. The CDR3 protein is CATSDGLAGGYEQYF. For the CDR3, the DNA is TGTGCCACCAGTGATGGACTAGCGGGAGGCTACGAGCAGTACTTC.

The chain carries TRBV29-1 and TRBJ2-5; D remains unclear. Germline CDR1 reads SQVTM; CDR2 reads ANQGSEA. The V and J ends lost 0 bases and 5 bases respectively, with 16 bases between them. The CDR3 totals 15 residues. The CDR3 here is CSVEDAGRAKETQYF. CDR3 sequence (DNA): TGCAGCGTTGAAGATGCAGGTAGGGCGAAGGAGACCCAGTACTTC.

The chain couples TRBV7-8 to TRBJ2-2, with D possibly matching TRBD2 (5 bases). Between the trimmed V and J ends, which lost 5 bases and 0 bases, there was a span of 16 bases. The CDR3 has 17 residues. The germline gives CDR1 SGHVS, CDR2 FQNEAQ. The CDR3 sequence is CASSPRWGAANTGELFF. CDR3 sequence (DNA): TGTGCCAGCAGCCCGCGGTGGGGAGCTGCGAACACCGGGGAGCTGTTTTTT.

This clone was seen only a few times. CDR3 DNA sequence: TGTGCCAGCAGCTTGAACAGGGGATGGGACACCGGGGAGCTGTTTTTT. It codes for CASSLNRGWDTGELFF. This chain joins TRBV5-6 and TRBJ2-2, with 7 nucleotides matching TRBD1. J gave up 3 bases and V 1 base, and 6 bases lay outside the gene matches. Germline loops: CDR1 SGHDT, CDR2 YYEEEE. This CDR3 is built from 16 residues.

This clone appeared once. The gene calls are TRBV11-2 and TRBJ2-1, with 8 bases aligning to TRBD2. The CDR3 consists of 16 residues. With V trimmed by 0 bases and J by 8 bases, 9 bases remained unmatched. Looked up from germline, CDR1 is SGHAT and CDR2 is FQNNGV. This CDR3 reads CASSLDLSGRIDEQFF. Written as DNA, the CDR3 is TGTGCCAGCAGCTTAGATCTAAGCGGGAGAATTGATGAGCAGTTCTTC. Full variable domain (missing parts from reference TRBV11-2 and TRBJ2-1): EAGVAQSPRYKIIEKRQSVAFWCNPISGHATLYWYQQILGQGPKLLIQFQNNGVVDDSQLPKDRFSAERLKGVDSTLKIQPAKLEDSAVYLCASSLDLSGRIDEQFFGPGTRLTVL.

V gene TRBV2 combines with J gene TRBJ2-3; tentatively, D is TRBD2 (5 bases). V lost 4 bases and J 1 base, leaving 12 bases between the germline ends. Germline V CDR1 and CDR2: SNHLY, FYNNEI. The CDR3 is 15 amino acids. The CDR3 DNA follows: TGTGCCAGCAGTGCGACTATGCGGGGCACAGATACGCAGTATTTT. It codes for CASSATMRGTDTQYF.

This sequence joins TRBV19 and TRBJ2-3; 9 bases are a match to TRBD1. There are 16 residues in the CDR3. Germline V lookup: CDR1 LNHDA, CDR2 SQIVND (reference sequence). Trimming cost V 4 bases and J 2 bases; bases outside gene matches: 7. CDR3 coding DNA: TGTGCCAGTAGTACTCCGGACAGGGGACACACAGATACGCAGTATTTT. Translating gives CASSTPDRGHTDTQYF.

This chain connects TRBV7-8 to TRBJ2-7; D may be TRBD1 or TRBD2 (5 bases each). The V end lost 2 bases, the J end lost 3 bases, and 11 bases lay between the germline ends. Germline lookup yields CDR1 SGHVS and CDR2 FQNEAQ. This CDR3 contains 14 residues. The CDR3 reads CASSLRGEHYEQYF. CDR3 nucleotide sequence: TGTGCCAGCAGCTTAAGAGGGGAACACTACGAGCAGTACTTC.